These 3 T cell receptor beta chains were sequenced from one sample in a study of blood T cell repertoires in COVID-19. Profiling relied on immunoSEQ multiplex PCR, and the TCRdb table lists in-frame clones only, not all of them. The profile shows around 320,000 clones, 85% to 95% of them singletons. Material for sequencing was PBMCs or T cells enriched from blood (not recorded which). These receptors all come from a woman aged 25 to 39 who had been exposed to COVID-19.

The chain combines TRBV3-1 (or the pseudogene TRBV3-2) with TRBJ2-5; TRBD1 matches 8 bases. The CDR3 is 15 residues long. CDR1 and CDR2 from the germline V gene are LGHDT and YNNKEL (reference sequence). Trimming at V came to 0 bases and at J to 3 bases, leaving 3 bases not matched to a gene. The CDR3 sequence is CASSQDSGGKETQYF. The CDR3 DNA is TGTGCCAGCAGCCAAGATTCAGGGGGCAAAGAGACCCAGTACTTC.

The rearrangement uses TRBV5-1 and TRBJ1-3; TRBD1 aligns across 8 bases. J lost 1 base, V lost 5 bases, and 5 bases had no gene match. Germline V gene data show CDR1 as SGHRS and CDR2 as YFSETQ. The CDR3 runs 15 residues. Written as DNA, the CDR3 is TGCGCCAGCAGAATAGGACAGGGTTCTGGAAACACCATATATTTT. Amino acids: CASRIGQGSGNTIYF.

The rearrangement links TRBV15 to TRBJ2-7, with D maybe TRBD2 (5 bases). This CDR3 contains 14 residues. Looked up from germline, CDR1 is LNHNV and CDR2 is YYDKDF (reference sequence). V lost 5 bases to trimming and J lost 1 base, with 12 bases between them. CDR3 protein: CATSSGIGSYEQYF. The DNA of the CDR3 is TGTGCCACCAGCTCGGGGATTGGATCCTACGAGCAGTACTTC.